One sample yielded the 32 T cell receptor beta chains listed below, sequenced in a study of blood T cell repertoires in COVID-19. Produced via immunoSEQ multiplex PCR; TCRdb's table is partial and in-frame only. The sample has roughly 250,000 clones, about 89% seen once. The sample comprised PBMCs or T cells enriched from blood (not recorded which). These receptors all stem from a woman between 18 and 29 years old who had recovered from COVID-19.

The rearrangement joins TRBV10-3 to TRBJ1-2, with 8 bases that match TRBD1. CDR3 length: 12 residues. CDR1 ENHRY and CDR2 SYGVKD come from the germline V gene. The V segment lost 10 bases and the J segment 5 bases; nucleotides outside the gene matches: 6. The DNA for the CDR3 is TGTGCCAACTCCGACAGGGGATATGGCTACACCTTC. Translation: CANSDRGYGYTF.

CDR3 in amino acids: CASSRYRPRGEEQFF. The DNA for the CDR3 is TGCGCCAGCAGCCGATACAGACCGCGGGGTGAGGAGCAGTTCTTC. The chain has TRBV4-1 and TRBJ2-1, with D maybe TRBD2 (6 bases). V lost 4 bases and J lost 10, with 20 bases in between. The CDR3 has 15 residues. Germline V gene lookup returns CDR1 MGHRA and CDR2 YSYEKL.

The rearrangement links TRBV28 to TRBJ2-3, with D possibly being TRBD2 (5 bases). Trimming cost V 4 bases and J 6 bases, with 11 bases left between them. This CDR3 region has 13 residues. Germline CDR1 is MDHEN and CDR2 is SYDVKM. The CDR3 sequence: CASSSGSGDTQYF. In DNA, the CDR3 is TGTGCCAGCAGTTCGGGGTCTGGGGATACGCAGTATTTT.

V usage is TRBV5-8 and J usage is TRBJ1-3; D not resolved. The V gene's germline CDR1 is SGHTS and CDR2 YDEGEE. The CDR3 spans 16 residues. Trimming left V 0 bases short and J 0 bases short, with 10 bases between. The CDR3 spells CASSLALRSSGNTIYF. The CDR3 DNA reads as TGTGCCAGCAGCTTGGCTTTGCGGAGCTCTGGAAACACCATATATTTT.

This chain joins TRBV4-1 and TRBJ1-6; tentative D call: TRBD1 (6 bases). This CDR3 contains 15 residues. The V gene lost 3 bases and the J gene lost 7 bases, with 13 bases spanning the gap. CDR1 is MGHRA and CDR2 is YSYEKL in the germline V gene. Here the CDR3 DNA reads TGCGCCAGCAGCCAGAGGACAGTTGGGAATTCACCCCTCCACTTT. Residues: CASSQRTVGNSPLHF.

This clone appeared a single time. The chain couples TRBV11-3 to TRBJ2-7; 9 bases fit TRBD1. The CDR3 is made up of 15 amino acids. Trimming cost V 5 bases and J 0 bases; bases outside gene matches: 5. Germline V gene data show CDR1 as SGHNT and CDR2 as YENEEA. The CDR3 spells CASSPRTGASYEQYF. The DNA of the CDR3 is TGTGCCAGCAGCCCGCGGACAGGGGCCTCCTACGAGCAGTACTTC.

The chain combines TRBV7-8 with TRBJ2-7, with TRBD1 identical over 9 bases. V lost 6 bases to trimming and J lost 5 bases; unmatched junction nucleotides: 11. CDR1 SGHVS and CDR2 FQNEAQ come from the germline V gene. The CDR3 is 15 amino acids. For the CDR3, the DNA is TGTGCCAGCAGGACGGACAGGGGAATCGTGAACGAGCAGTACTTC. It is translated as CASRTDRGIVNEQYF. Together with reference TRBV7-8 and TRBJ2-7, the CDR3 gives the full variable domain: GAGVSQSPRYKVAKRGQDVALRCDPISGHVSLFWYQQALGQGPEFLTYFQNEAQLDKSGLPSDRFFAERPEGSVSTLKIQRTQQEDSAVYLCASRTDRGIVNEQYFGPGTRLTVT.

The chain employs TRBV28 and TRBJ2-7, with D perhaps matching TRBD2 (6 bases). There are 14 residues in the CDR3. CDR1 MDHEN and CDR2 SYDVKM come from the germline V gene. Trimming left V 7 bases short and J 4 bases short, with 17 bases between. The CDR3 loop reads CASNRQGTAYEQYF. The CDR3 DNA sequence: TGTGCCAGCAATAGACAAGGGACTGCGTACGAGCAGTACTTC.

The rearrangement joins TRBV10-3 to TRBJ1-2; D unresolved. From germline, CDR1 is ENHRY and CDR2 SYGVKD. The V end was cut by 3 bases, the J end by 2 bases, with 10 bases between. The CDR3 has 14 amino acids. CDR3 sequence: CAISDQTRNYGYTF. CDR3 bases: TGTGCCATCAGTGACCAGACAAGGAACTATGGCTACACCTTC.

The CDR3 sequence is CASSPLAGGSNEQFF. The CDR3 nucleotides read TGTGCCAGCTCACCCCTAGCGGGAGGAAGCAATGAGCAGTTCTTC. The chain uses TRBV18 and TRBJ2-1; 11 positions match TRBD2. Germline V lookup: CDR1 KGHSH, CDR2 LQKENI. Germline trimming cut 3 bases from V and 6 bases from J; bases unmatched to any gene: 4. The CDR3 sequence is 15 residues long.

This clone was counted a single time. The chain couples TRBV19 to TRBJ1-1; the match to TRBD1 covers 8 bases. The CDR3 has 13 residues. Germline CDR1 and CDR2: LNHDA and SQIVND (reference sequence). The J segment lost 10 bases and the V segment lost 6 bases, leaving 10 bases of the junction unmatched. The CDR3 bases are TGTGCCAGTAGCCAGACAGGGGTGGCCGGAGCTTTCTTT. The encoded protein is CASSQTGVAGAFF. The full variable domain, in which reference TRBV19 and TRBJ1-1 provide the parts outside the CDR3, is DGGITQSPKYLFRKEGQNVTLSCEQNLNHDAMYWYRQDPGQGLRLIYYSQIVNDFQKGDIAEGYSVSREKKESFPLTVTSAQKNPTAFYLCASSQTGVAGAFFGQGTRLTVV.

The V gene is TRBV4-1, the J gene TRBJ1-5; 11 positions match TRBD1. The ends lost 3 bases at V and 4 bases at J; junction bases unmatched: 2. The CDR3 spans 15 residues. Germline V gene lookup returns CDR1 MGHRA and CDR2 YSYEKL. The CDR3 DNA is TGCGCCAGCAGCCAGGGACAGGGGGTAAATCAGCCCCAGCATTTT. Translation gives CASSQGQGVNQPQHF.

The chain links TRBV11-1 to TRBJ1-2; 8 bases map to TRBD1. Germline V gene lookup returns CDR1 SGHAT and CDR2 FQDESV (reference sequence). Trimming cost V 3 bases and J 4 bases; bases outside gene matches: 4. This CDR3 spans 14 amino acids. The CDR3 nucleotides read TGTGCCAGCAGCTTCGGACAGGGAAGCTATGGCTACACCTTC. Its translation is CASSFGQGSYGYTF.

The genes are TRBV18 and TRBJ2-7, with no clear D. V gave up 3 bases and J gave up 9 bases, with 18 bases separating them. The CDR3 spans 14 residues. The germline gives CDR1 KGHSH, CDR2 LQKENI. Here the CDR3 reads CASSPAMTRITQYF. CDR3 DNA sequence: TGTGCCAGCTCACCCGCTATGACAAGGATTACGCAGTACTTC.

The chain links TRBV11-2 to TRBJ2-1; a possible D gene is TRBD1 (5 bases). The ends were cut back, 4 bases at V and 3 bases at J, with 16 bases in the middle. The V gene's germline CDR1 is SGHAT and CDR2 FQNNGV. There are 16 residues in the CDR3. The CDR3 protein is CASSSRDSHLYNEQFF. The DNA for the CDR3 is TGTGCCAGCAGCTCCAGAGACAGCCACCTCTACAATGAGCAGTTCTTC.

This clone appeared a single time. The rearrangement links TRBV7-9 to TRBJ1-1; D perhaps matches TRBD1 (5 bases). Trimming cost V 8 bases and J 0 bases, with 19 bases left between them. The CDR3 sequence is 16 residues long. CDR1 is SEHNR, CDR2 FQNEAQ, per germline (reference sequence). CDR3 region: CASPGGEKDVNTEAFF. In DNA, the CDR3 is TGTGCCAGCCCCGGGGGAGAAAAGGATGTGAACACTGAAGCTTTCTTT.

The chain recombines TRBV2 with TRBJ2-3; possibly TRBD2 for D (6 bases). V lost 1 base to trimming and J lost 1 base, with 9 bases between them. CDR3 size: 15 residues. Germline loops: CDR1 SNHLY, CDR2 FYNNEI. The CDR3 protein is CASSEEGGGTDTQYF. The CDR3 coding sequence is TGTGCCAGCAGTGAAGAAGGCGGGGGCACAGATACGCAGTATTTT.

The chain is built from TRBV7-2 and TRBJ2-7; 11 bases map to TRBD1. This CDR3 region has 15 residues. The V gene's germline CDR1 is SGHTA and CDR2 FQGNSA. The ends lost 1 base at V and 3 bases at J; junction bases unmatched: 2. The CDR3 loop reads CASSLDGTGGYEQYF. DNA of the CDR3: TGTGCCAGCAGCTTAGATGGGACAGGGGGCTACGAGCAGTACTTC.

The chain couples TRBV7-9 to TRBJ2-5; tentatively, D is TRBD1 (6 bases). V shed 3 bases and J shed 3 bases, with 11 bases lying between them. The CDR3 is made up of 14 amino acids. Germline CDR1 SEHNR, CDR2 FQNEAQ (reference sequence). CDR3 region: CASSFRGRKETQYF. The DNA of the CDR3 is TGTGCCAGCAGCTTCAGGGGTCGGAAAGAGACCCAGTACTTC.

A note on this clone: Germline and junction disagree at one end, which may indicate a read error. This rearrangement joins TRBV5-1 to TRBJ2-1; D is perhaps TRBD1 (5 bases). The germline CDR1 and CDR2 sequences are SGHRS and YFSETQ. The CDR3 contains 16 residues. CDR3 region: CASSLAATTAYDEQFF. The CDR3 region has the DNA TGCGCCAGCAGCTTGGCCGCCACGACAGCCTACGATGAGCAGTTCTTC.

This sequence joins TRBV6-5 and TRBJ1-6; D ambiguous. Germline lookup yields CDR1 MNHEY and CDR2 SVGAGI. This CDR3 has 14 amino acids. The germline V and J ends were trimmed by 6 bases and 7 bases, with 13 bases remaining between them. The DNA for the CDR3 is TGTGCCAGCAGCGCCCGGGGTGCAAATTCACCCCTCCACTTT. The encoded protein is CASSARGANSPLHF.

The gene calls are TRBV10-2 and TRBJ2-6; possible D gene TRBD2, 5 bases. This CDR3 has 18 amino acids. The V gene lost 2 bases and the J gene lost 2 bases, with 16 bases spanning the gap. Germline CDR1 WSHSY, CDR2 SAAADI. The CDR3 here is CASSEVVGRSAGANVLTF. CDR3 DNA: TGCGCCAGCAGTGAGGTTGTTGGGAGATCGGCTGGGGCCAACGTCCTGACTTTC.

The V call is TRBV5-1, the J call TRBJ1-4, with 8 bases fitting TRBD1. The ends lost 4 bases at V and 5 bases at J; junction bases unmatched: 4. The CDR3 spans 14 residues. The germline CDR1 and CDR2 sequences are SGHRS and YFSETQ. CDR3 sequence: CASSEGTGNEKLFF. As DNA, the CDR3 is TGCGCCAGCAGCGAGGGGACAGGAAATGAAAAACTGTTTTTT.

V is TRBV2 and J is TRBJ2-7; 8 bases agree with TRBD2. With V trimmed by 7 bases and J by 5 bases, 4 bases remained unmatched. Germline V CDR1 and CDR2: SNHLY, FYNNEI. This CDR3 spans 12 amino acids. Here the CDR3 reads CASNGGGDEQYF. The DNA for the CDR3 is TGTGCCAGCAACGGGGGGGGCGACGAGCAGTACTTC.

The CDR3 DNA is TGTGCCAGCTCACCTGGACTAGCTAATACCTACGAGCAGTACTTC. It specifies CASSPGLANTYEQYF. The V call is TRBV18, the J call TRBJ2-7; 8 bases line up with TRBD2. This CDR3 has 15 amino acids. V lost 3 bases to trimming and J lost 2 bases; unmatched junction nucleotides: 6. The germline V gene encodes CDR1 KGHSH and CDR2 LQKENI.

CDR3 in amino acids: CASSQGKGTVSSPLHF. DNA of the CDR3: TGCGCCAGCAGCCAAGGGAAAGGGACAGTGTCCTCACCCCTCCACTTT. This sequence joins TRBV5-1 and TRBJ1-6, with 7 bases matching TRBD1. V was clipped by 4 bases and J by 10 bases; unmatched bases: 14. Germline values: CDR1 SGHRS, CDR2 YFSETQ. This CDR3 is built from 16 residues.

This chain connects TRBV18 to TRBJ1-3; D is uncertain. CDR1 is KGHSH, CDR2 LQKENI, per germline. V lost 0 bases, J lost 3 bases, and 9 bases lay in between. The CDR3 totals 15 residues. This CDR3 reads CASSPPLRDGNTIYF. In DNA form, the CDR3 reads TGTGCCAGCTCACCACCGCTGAGAGATGGAAACACCATATATTTT.

J is TRBJ2-7 and V is TRBV7-8, with TRBD1 as a possible D gene (6 bases). The CDR3 is made up of 16 amino acids. Germline V gives CDR1 SGHVS, CDR2 FQNEAQ. The germline V and J ends were trimmed by 2 bases and 5 bases, with 19 bases remaining between them. CDR3 amino acids: CASSLKPDRAWNEQYF. In DNA, the CDR3 is TGTGCCAGCAGCTTAAAACCGGACAGAGCCTGGAACGAGCAGTACTTC.

The chain is built from TRBV5-1 and TRBJ2-3, with D tentatively TRBD2 (5 bases). V lost 1 base to trimming and J lost 4 bases, with 19 bases between them. CDR1 is SGHRS and CDR2 is YFSETQ in the germline V gene. The CDR3 extends over 17 amino acids. The CDR3 DNA is TGCGCCAGCAGCTTGAGGTGGTCGGGGATTCAGGCAGATACGCAGTATTTT. Its translation is CASSLRWSGIQADTQYF.

V usage is TRBV19 and J usage is TRBJ1-1; D unclear. V dropped 10 bases and J dropped 1 base, with 13 bases sitting between them. Looked up from germline, CDR1 is LNHDA and CDR2 is SQIVND (reference sequence). The CDR3 length is 13 residues. CDR3 residues: CATAPNSNTEAFF. The DNA for the CDR3 is TGTGCCACCGCCCCAAACTCGAACACTGAAGCTTTCTTT.

The V and J genes are TRBV5-1 and TRBJ2-2; 8 nucleotides line up with TRBD2. V lost 4 bases to trimming and J lost 5 bases; unmatched junction nucleotides: 22. Germline values: CDR1 SGHRS, CDR2 YFSETQ. The CDR3 is 20 amino acids. For the CDR3, the DNA is TGCGCCAGCAGCCCCCGTAAGACGGCGAGCGGGAGTACTGGGACCGGGGAGCTGTTTTTT. Its protein is CASSPRKTASGSTGTGELFF.

This chain connects TRBV19 to TRBJ2-7, with TRBD1 matching 12 bases. The trim removed 9 bases at V and 5 bases at J, leaving 5 bases unmatched. The CDR3 sequence is 13 residues long. The germline V gene has CDR1 LNHDA and CDR2 SQIVND (reference sequence). CDR3 residues: CASAGTGGNEQYF. CDR3 bases: TGTGCCAGCGCCGGGACAGGGGGCAACGAGCAGTACTTC.